This T cell receptor beta chain was sequenced during a study of blood T cell repertoires in COVID-19. Overall study: Acute-phase and convalescent COVID-19 samples originated in the United States, Italy and Spain. The analysed material was cDNA or gDNA that came from T cells, B-cell-depleted T cells, or PBMCs.

In the original workflow: Quantification of nucleated cells was approximated via reference gene primer amplification. Clones were sequenced by immunoSEQ multiplex PCR, and TCRdb holds only the in-frame ones, with some missing. The V and J calls and the clone size are those of that table, but D and trimming were determined from the DNA. The table includes more than 95,000 clones, 90% detected once. V lost 4 bases to trimming and J lost 7 bases; unmatched junction nucleotides: 6. Germline V CDR1 and CDR2: SGHRS, YFSETQ. CDR3 length: 14 residues. V and J are TRBV5-1 and TRBJ2-1; TRBD1 aligns across 9 bases. The sequenced sample consisted of peripheral blood. This receptor was taken from a human donor with active COVID-19. The donor label of this sample is uncertain. Here the CDR3 reads CASSRTGGTNEQFF. CDR3 coding DNA: TGCGCCAGCAGCCGAACAGGGGGCACGAATGAGCAGTTCTTC.